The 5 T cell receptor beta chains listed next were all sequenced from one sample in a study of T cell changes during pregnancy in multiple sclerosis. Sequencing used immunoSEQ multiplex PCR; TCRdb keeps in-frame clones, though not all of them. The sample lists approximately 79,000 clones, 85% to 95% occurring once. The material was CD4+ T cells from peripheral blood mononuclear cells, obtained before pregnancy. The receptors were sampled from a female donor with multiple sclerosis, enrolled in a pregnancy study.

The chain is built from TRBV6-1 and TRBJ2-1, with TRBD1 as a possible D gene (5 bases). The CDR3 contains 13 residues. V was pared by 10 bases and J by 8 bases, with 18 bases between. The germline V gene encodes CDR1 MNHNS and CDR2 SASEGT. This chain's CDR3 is CATRQITRDEQFF. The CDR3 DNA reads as TGTGCCACCCGACAGATAACAAGGGATGAGCAGTTCTTC.

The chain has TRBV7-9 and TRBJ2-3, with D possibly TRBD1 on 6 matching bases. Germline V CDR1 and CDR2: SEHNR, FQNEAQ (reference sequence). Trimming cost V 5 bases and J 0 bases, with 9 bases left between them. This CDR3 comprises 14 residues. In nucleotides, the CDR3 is TGTGCCAGCAGCGTACAGGGTAGCACAGATACGCAGTATTTT. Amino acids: CASSVQGSTDTQYF.

This CDR3 reads CASSPNDPGTGNTIYF. Here the CDR3 DNA reads TGTGCCAGCTCACCAAATGACCCAGGAACTGGAAACACCATATATTTT. J is TRBJ1-3 and V is TRBV18, with D unclear. Trimming shortened V by 2 bases and J by 2 bases, and 13 bases separated the two germline ends. The CDR3 length is 16 residues. CDR1 and CDR2 (germline): KGHSH, LQKENI.

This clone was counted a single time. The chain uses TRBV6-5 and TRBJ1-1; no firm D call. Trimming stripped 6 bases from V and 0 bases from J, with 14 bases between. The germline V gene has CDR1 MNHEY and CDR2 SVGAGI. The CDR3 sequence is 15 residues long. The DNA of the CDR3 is TGTGCCAGCAGGGCCCCCGGGTCTCTGAACACTGAAGCTTTCTTT. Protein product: CASRAPGSLNTEAFF.

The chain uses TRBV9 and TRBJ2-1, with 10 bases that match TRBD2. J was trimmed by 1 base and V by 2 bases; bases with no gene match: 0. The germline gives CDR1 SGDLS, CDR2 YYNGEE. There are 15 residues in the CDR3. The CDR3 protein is CASSVTSGSYNEQFF. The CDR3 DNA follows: TGTGCCAGCAGCGTGACTAGCGGGTCCTACAATGAGCAGTTCTTC.